These T cell receptor beta chains were read from a single sample in a study of post-analysis software for immune sequencing data. TCRdb ran MiXCR on the PCR reads and lists one entry per CDR3 protein. Of approximately 770,000 distinct CDR3 sequences listed, under 60% are singletons. What was sequenced was blood. These receptors were collected from a girl under 18 with multiple sclerosis. The CDR3 runs from the conserved cysteine through the conserved F or W. Each record gives: V gene, J gene, CDR3 protein.

TRBV21-1	TRBJ1-4	CASSKDEKLFF
TRBV7-9	TRBJ2-7	CASSSGLALGEQYF
TRBV28	TRBJ2-7	CASTRTPLEQYF
TRBV28	TRBJ1-2	CASSPPLRFYGYTF
TRBV6-5	TRBJ1-2	CASSYSLTGINGYTF
TRBV4-3	TRBJ2-7	CASSQRGSYEQYF
TRBV5-1	TRBJ2-6	CASSPDGGSGANVLTF
TRBV5-1	TRBJ2-7	CASSLTGNDEQYF
TRBV2	TRBJ2-5	CASSQAQTGTRETQYF
TRBV4-2	TRBJ2-4	CASSQADHTGGAAKNIQYF
TRBV6-2/TRBV6-3	TRBJ1-2	CASTDRANYGYTF
TRBV7-9	TRBJ2-7	CASSMIPGQGWYEQYF
TRBV4-3	TRBJ2-1	CASSRQPGNEQFF
TRBV20-1	TRBJ2-7	CSARDYRISYEQYF
TRBV20-1	TRBJ2-1	CSAPGTTGDEQFF
TRBV7-2	TRBJ2-7	CASSLSGSVEQYF
TRBV4-1	TRBJ2-7	CASSHRDSYEQYF
TRBV7-3	TRBJ2-1	CASSLKKLAGGEQFF
TRBV7-3	TRBJ2-6	CASSLSGTASGANVLTF
TRBV5-1	TRBJ2-5	CASSSVAGGRGETQYF
TRBV4-1	TRBJ2-7	CASSQAPFLTLESYEQYF
TRBV2	TRBJ1-1	CASSEQGARDTEAFF
TRBV2	TRBJ2-1	CASSAWGDEQFF
TRBV11-2	TRBJ2-5	CASSPGGRGTQYF
TRBV28	TRBJ1-2	CASRHTGLQGARDYGYTF
TRBV6-2/TRBV6-3	TRBJ2-3	CASSSLDTDTQYF
TRBV7-3	TRBJ2-1	CASSRDRGSNEQFF
TRBV6-5	TRBJ2-7	CASSYSLAALEQYF
TRBV24-1	TRBJ2-1	CATSDRLAGVDHGEQFF
TRBV29-1	TRBJ2-1	CSVAVGPQEDEQFF
TRBV10-3	TRBJ2-7	CAISKQGPSSYEQYF
TRBV3-1	TRBJ2-3	CASSQLGSHTDTQYF
TRBV11-2	TRBJ2-3	CASRGPNTDTQYF
TRBV7-9	TRBJ2-1	CASSLAGEVHEQFF
TRBV29-1	TRBJ2-7	CSVESPDSALYEQYF
TRBV3-1	TRBJ2-6	CAGSQGGVGANVLTF
TRBV24-1	TRBJ2-1	CATSDYEGGNYNEQFF
TRBV3-1	TRBJ1-5	CASSPRDRGLSNQPQHF
TRBV7-9	TRBJ1-2	CASSFQGSAYGYTF
TRBV12-3/TRBV12-4	TRBJ2-7	CASSPAGLAGVGEQYF
TRBV10-1	TRBJ2-1	CASSHGPTGEQFF
TRBV3-1	TRBJ2-5	CASSQDLAGKETQYF
TRBV30	TRBJ2-3	CAWRVTDTQYF
TRBV12-3/TRBV12-4	TRBJ2-7	CASGQAYEQYF
TRBV7-8	TRBJ2-1	CANSLAGTTGNEQFF